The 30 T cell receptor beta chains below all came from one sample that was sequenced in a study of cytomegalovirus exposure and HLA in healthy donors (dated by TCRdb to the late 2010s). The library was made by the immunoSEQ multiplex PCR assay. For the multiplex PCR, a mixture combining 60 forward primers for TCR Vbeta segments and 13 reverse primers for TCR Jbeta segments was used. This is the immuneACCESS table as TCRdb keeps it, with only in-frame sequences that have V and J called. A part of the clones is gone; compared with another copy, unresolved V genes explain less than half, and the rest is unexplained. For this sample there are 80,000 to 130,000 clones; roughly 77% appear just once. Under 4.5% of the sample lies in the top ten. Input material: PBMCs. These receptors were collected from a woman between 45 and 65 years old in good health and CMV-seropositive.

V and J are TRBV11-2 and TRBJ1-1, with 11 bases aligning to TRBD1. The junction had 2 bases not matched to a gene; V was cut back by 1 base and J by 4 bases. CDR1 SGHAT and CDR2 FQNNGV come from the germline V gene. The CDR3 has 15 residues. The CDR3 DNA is TGTGCCAGCAGCTTAGCCGGGACAGGGGGCACTGAAGCTTTCTTT. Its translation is CASSLAGTGGTEAFF. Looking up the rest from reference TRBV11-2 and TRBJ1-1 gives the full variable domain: EAGVAQSPRYKIIEKRQSVAFWCNPISGHATLYWYQQILGQGPKLLIQFQNNGVVDDSQLPKDRFSAERLKGVDSTLKIQPAKLEDSAVYLCASSLAGTGGTEAFFGQGTRLTVV.

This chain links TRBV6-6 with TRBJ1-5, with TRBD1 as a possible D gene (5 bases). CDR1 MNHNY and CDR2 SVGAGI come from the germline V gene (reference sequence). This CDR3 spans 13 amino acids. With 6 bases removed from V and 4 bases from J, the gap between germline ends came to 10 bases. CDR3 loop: CASRGQGNQPQHF. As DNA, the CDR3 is TGTGCCAGCAGGGGGCAGGGAAATCAGCCCCAGCATTTT.

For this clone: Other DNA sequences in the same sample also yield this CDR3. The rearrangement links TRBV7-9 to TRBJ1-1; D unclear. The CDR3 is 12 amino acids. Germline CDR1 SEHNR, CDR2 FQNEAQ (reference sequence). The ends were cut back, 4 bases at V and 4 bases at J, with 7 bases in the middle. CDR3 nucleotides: TGTGCCAGCAGCTCCCGAGGCACTGAAGCTTTCTTT. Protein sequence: CASSSRGTEAFF.

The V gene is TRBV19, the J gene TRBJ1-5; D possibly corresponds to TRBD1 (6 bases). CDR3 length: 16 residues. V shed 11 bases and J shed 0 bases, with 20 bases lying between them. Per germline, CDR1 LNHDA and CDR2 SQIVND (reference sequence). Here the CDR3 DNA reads TGTGCCTCCGGGACACCTGGAGGATATAGCAATCAGCCCCAGCATTTT. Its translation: CASGTPGGYSNQPQHF.

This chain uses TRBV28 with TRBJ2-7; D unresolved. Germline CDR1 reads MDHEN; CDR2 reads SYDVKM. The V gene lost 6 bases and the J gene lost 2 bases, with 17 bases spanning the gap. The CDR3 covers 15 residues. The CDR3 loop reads CASSPTTFIAYEQYF. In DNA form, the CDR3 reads TGTGCCAGCAGCCCCACTACGTTTATCGCCTACGAGCAGTACTTC.

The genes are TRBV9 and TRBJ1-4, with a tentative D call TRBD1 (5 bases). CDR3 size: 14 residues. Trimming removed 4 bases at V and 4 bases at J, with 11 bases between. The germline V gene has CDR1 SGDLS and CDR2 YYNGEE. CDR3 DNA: TGTGCCAGCAGCCAACAGGCGAGTAATGAAAAACTGTTTTTT. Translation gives CASSQQASNEKLFF.

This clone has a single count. CDR3 coding DNA: TGTGCCAGCAGCACGTTCGACAGGGGAGGATGGACAGCTAATGAAAAACTGTTTTTT. Translating it yields CASSTFDRGGWTANEKLFF. The chain recombines TRBV5-5 with TRBJ1-4, with TRBD1 matching 8 bases. Trimming took 4 bases from V and 3 from J; bases not matched to a gene: 17. This CDR3 spans 19 amino acids. Germline CDR1 and CDR2: SGHKS and YYEKEE (reference sequence).

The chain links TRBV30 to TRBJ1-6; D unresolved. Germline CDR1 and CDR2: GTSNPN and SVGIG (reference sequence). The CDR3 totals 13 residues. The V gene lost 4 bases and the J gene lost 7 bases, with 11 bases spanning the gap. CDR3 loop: CAWTRAANSPLHF. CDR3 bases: TGTGCCTGGACGAGGGCAGCCAATTCACCCCTCCACTTT. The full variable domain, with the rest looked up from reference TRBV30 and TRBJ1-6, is SQTIHQWPATLVQPVGSPLSLECTVEGTSNPNLYWYRQAAGRGLQLLFYSVGIGQISSEVPQNLSASRPQDRQFILSSKKLLLSDSGFYLCAWTRAANSPLHFGNGTRLTVT.

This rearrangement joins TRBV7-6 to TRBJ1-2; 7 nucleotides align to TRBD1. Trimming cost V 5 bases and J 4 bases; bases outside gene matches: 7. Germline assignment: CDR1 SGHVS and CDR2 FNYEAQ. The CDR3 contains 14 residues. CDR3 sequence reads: CASSPTGTVYGYTF. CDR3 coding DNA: TGTGCCAGCAGCCCCACCGGGACAGTCTATGGCTACACCTTC.

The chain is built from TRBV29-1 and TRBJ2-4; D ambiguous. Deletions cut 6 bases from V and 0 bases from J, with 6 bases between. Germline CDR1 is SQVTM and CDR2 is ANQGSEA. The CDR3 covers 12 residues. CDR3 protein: CSVELAKNIQYF. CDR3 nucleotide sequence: TGCAGCGTCGAGTTAGCCAAAAACATTCAGTACTTC.

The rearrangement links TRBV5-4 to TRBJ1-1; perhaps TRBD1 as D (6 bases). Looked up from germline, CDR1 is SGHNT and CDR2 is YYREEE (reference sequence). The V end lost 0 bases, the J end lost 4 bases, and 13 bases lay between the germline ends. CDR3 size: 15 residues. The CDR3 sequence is CASSLGTAFATEAFF. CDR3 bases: TGTGCCAGCAGCTTGGGGACAGCATTTGCCACTGAAGCTTTCTTT.

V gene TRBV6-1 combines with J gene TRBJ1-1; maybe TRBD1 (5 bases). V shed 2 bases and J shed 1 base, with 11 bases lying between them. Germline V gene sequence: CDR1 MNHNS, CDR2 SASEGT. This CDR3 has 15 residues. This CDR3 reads CASSELGLGNTEAFF. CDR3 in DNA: TGTGCCAGCAGTGAATTGGGACTGGGGAACACTGAAGCTTTCTTT.

CDR3 nucleotides: TGTGCCAGCAGCTTAGATCGAGGTGAGCAGTTCTTC. Translation: CASSLDRGEQFF. The V call is TRBV11-2, the J call TRBJ2-1; D gene ambiguous. CDR3 length: 12 residues. CDR1 and CDR2 from the germline V gene are SGHAT and FQNNGV. V gave up 0 bases and J gave up 9 bases, with 6 bases separating them.

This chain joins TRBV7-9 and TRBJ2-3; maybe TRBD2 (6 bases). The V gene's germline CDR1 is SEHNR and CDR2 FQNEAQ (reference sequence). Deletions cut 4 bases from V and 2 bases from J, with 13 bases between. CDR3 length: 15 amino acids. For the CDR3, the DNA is TGTGCCAGCAGCTCCCAAGGCGGGGTCACAGATACGCAGTATTTT. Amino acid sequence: CASSSQGGVTDTQYF.

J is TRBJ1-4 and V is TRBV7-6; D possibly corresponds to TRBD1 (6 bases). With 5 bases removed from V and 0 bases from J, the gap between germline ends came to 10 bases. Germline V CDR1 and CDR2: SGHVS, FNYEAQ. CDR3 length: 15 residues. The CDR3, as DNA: TGTGCCAGCAGCATCGGACAGTCAACTAATGAAAAACTGTTTTTT. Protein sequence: CASSIGQSTNEKLFF.

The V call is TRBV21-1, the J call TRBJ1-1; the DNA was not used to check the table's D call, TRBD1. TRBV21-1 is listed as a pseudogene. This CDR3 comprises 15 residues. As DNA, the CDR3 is TGTGCCAGCAGCATACAGGGAAGCGAGAACACTGAAGCTTTCTTT. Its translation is CASSIQGSENTEAFF.

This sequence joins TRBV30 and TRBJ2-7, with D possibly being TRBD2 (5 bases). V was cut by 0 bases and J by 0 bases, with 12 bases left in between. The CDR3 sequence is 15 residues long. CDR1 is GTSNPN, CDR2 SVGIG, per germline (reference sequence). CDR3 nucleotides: TGTGCCTGGAGTGTCTTAGGACTGAACTCCTACGAGCAGTACTTC. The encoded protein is CAWSVLGLNSYEQYF.

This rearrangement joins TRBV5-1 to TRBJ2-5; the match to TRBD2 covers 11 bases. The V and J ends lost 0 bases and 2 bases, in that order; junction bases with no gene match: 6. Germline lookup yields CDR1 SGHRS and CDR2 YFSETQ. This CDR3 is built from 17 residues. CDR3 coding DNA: TGCGCCAGCAGCTTGGACGGGACTAGCGGTTCACAAGAGACCCAGTACTTC. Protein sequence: CASSLDGTSGSQETQYF.

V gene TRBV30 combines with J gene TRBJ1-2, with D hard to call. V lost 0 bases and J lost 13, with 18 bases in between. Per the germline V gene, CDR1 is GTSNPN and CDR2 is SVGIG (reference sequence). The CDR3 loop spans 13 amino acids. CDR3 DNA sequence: TGTGCCTGGAGTGTAATCATGGCAGTTGCCCCCACCTTC. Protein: CAWSVIMAVAPTF.

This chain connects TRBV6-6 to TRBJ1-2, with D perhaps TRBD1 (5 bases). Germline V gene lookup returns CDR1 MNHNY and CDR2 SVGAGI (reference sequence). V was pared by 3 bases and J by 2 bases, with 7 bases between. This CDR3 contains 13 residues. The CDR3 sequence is CASSYRQNYGYTF. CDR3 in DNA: TGTGCCAGCAGTTATCGACAGAACTATGGCTACACCTTC.

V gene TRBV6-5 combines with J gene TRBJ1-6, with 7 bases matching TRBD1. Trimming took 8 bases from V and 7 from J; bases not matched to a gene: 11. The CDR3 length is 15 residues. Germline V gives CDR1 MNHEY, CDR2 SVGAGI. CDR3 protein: CASQGQGGYNSPLHF. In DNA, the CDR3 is TGTGCCAGCCAGGGGCAGGGGGGATACAATTCACCCCTCCACTTT.

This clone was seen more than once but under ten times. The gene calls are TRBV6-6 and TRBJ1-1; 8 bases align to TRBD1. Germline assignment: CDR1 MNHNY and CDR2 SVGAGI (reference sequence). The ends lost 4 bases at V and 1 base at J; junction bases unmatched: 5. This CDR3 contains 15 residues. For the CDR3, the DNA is TGTGCCAGCAGTTGGAAACAGGGGGAGAACACTGAAGCTTTCTTT. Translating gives CASSWKQGENTEAFF.

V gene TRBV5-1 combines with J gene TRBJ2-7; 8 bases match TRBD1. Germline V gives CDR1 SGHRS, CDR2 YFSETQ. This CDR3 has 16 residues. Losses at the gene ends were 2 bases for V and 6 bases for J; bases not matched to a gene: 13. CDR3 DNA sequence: TGCGCCAGCAGCTTAAACCCAGGGGGCGCGATCGGCGAGCAGTACTTC. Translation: CASSLNPGGAIGEQYF.

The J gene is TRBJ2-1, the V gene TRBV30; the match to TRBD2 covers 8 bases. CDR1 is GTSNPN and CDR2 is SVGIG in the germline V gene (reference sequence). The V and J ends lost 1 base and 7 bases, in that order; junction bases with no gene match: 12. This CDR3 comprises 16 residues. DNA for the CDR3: TGTGCCTGGAGTGCCGGACTAGCAGCCGACAAGAATGAGCAGTTCTTC. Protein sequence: CAWSAGLAADKNEQFF.

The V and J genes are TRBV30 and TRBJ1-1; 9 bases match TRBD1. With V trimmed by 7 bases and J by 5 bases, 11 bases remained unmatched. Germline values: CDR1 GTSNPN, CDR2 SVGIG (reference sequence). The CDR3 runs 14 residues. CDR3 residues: CASNPGQGGTEAFF. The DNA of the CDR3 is TGTGCCTCCAACCCGGGACAGGGCGGGACTGAAGCTTTCTTT.

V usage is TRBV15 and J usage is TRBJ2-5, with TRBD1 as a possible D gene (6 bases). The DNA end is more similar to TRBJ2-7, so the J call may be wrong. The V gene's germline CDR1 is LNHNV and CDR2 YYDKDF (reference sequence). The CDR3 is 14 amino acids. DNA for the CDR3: TGTGCCACCAGCAGAGTAAGACAGGAGGTCGAGCAGTACTTC. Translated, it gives CATSRVRQEVEQYF.

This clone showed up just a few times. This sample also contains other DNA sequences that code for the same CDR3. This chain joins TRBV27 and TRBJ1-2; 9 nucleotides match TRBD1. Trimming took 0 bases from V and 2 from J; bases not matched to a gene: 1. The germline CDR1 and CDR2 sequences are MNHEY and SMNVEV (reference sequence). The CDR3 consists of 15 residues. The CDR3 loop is CASSLSGQGNYGYTF. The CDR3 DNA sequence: TGTGCCAGCAGTTTATCTGGACAGGGGAACTATGGCTACACCTTC.

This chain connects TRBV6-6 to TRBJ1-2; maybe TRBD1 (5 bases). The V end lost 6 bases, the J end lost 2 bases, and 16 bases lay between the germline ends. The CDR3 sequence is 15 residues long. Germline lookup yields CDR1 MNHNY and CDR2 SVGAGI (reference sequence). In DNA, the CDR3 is TGTGCCAGCAGATCGTCTCAGGGCGGAAACTATGGCTACACCTTC. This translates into CASRSSQGGNYGYTF.

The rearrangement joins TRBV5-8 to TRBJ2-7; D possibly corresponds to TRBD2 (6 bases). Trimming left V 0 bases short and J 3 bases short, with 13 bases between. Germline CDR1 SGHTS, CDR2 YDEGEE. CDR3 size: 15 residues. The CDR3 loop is CASSLAGGKVYEQYF. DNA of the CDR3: TGTGCCAGCAGCTTGGCCGGGGGAAAGGTCTACGAGCAGTACTTC.

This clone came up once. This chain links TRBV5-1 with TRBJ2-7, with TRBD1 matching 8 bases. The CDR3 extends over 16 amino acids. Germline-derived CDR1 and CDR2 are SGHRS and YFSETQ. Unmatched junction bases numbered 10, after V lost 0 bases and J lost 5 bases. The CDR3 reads CASSLVGQGERNEQYF. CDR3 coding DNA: TGCGCCAGCAGCTTGGTAGGACAGGGCGAGAGGAACGAGCAGTACTTC.